The 4 T cell receptor beta chains below were found in one sample sequenced in a study of Graves' ophthalmopathy and Graves' hyperthyroidism. RNA transcripts were the source from which TCR beta CDR3 regions were amplified. The library came from an HTBI-primed first-round RT-PCR and a second-round multiplex PCR. TCRdb recomputed calls from the multiplex PCR reads with MiXCR, one row per CDR3 protein. This table has about 370,000 distinct CDR3 sequences, approximately 17% appearing once. Sequenced: peripheral blood. The receptor source for this set is an adult woman with stable Graves' hyperthyroidism.

The table lists this clonotype with many counts. The CDR3 bases are TGTGCCAGCAGTTTAGAGACAGGGTCAAGATCTGCCAAAAACATTCAGTACTTC. It specifies CASSLETGSRSAKNIQYF. J is TRBJ2-4 and V is TRBV12-3 or TRBV12-4; 7 positions match TRBD1. The CDR3 runs 18 residues. The V gene end was trimmed by 1 base and the J gene end by 1 base; junction bases not matched to a gene: 10.

This clonotype was found many times. DNA for the CDR3: TGTGCCAGCAGTTTAATACAGGGGGGAGGGTACGAGCAGTACTTC. Translated: CASSLIQGGGYEQYF. V usage is TRBV28 and J usage is TRBJ2-7; the D gene is possibly TRBD1 (8 bases). The germline gives CDR1 MDHEN, CDR2 SYDVKM. V lost 2 bases and J lost 4, with 15 bases in between. The CDR3 is made up of 15 amino acids.

This clonotype was recorded many times. V is TRBV19 and J is TRBJ2-5; 9 bases fit TRBD2. The CDR3 spans 16 residues. V shed 3 bases, J shed 4 bases, and the junction held 9 bases outside the gene matches. The germline gives CDR1 LNHDA, CDR2 SQIVND (reference sequence). The CDR3 region is CASSIYSPGLAETQYF. DNA of the CDR3: TGTGCCAGTAGTATCTATTCCCCGGGACTAGCAGAGACCCAGTACTTC.

This clonotype has a count of ten or more. V and J are TRBV6-2 or TRBV6-3 and TRBJ1-1, with unresolved D. The CDR3 contains 13 residues. Deletions cut 2 bases from V and 4 bases from J, with 8 bases between. CDR1 and CDR2 (germline): MNHEY, SVGEGT. The CDR3 DNA is TGTGCCAGCAGTTACACAGAAGGCACTGAAGCTTTCTTT. It yields the protein CASSYTEGTEAFF.